These T cell receptor beta chains were read from a single sample in a study of blood T cell repertoires in COVID-19. Clones were sequenced by immunoSEQ multiplex PCR, and TCRdb holds only the in-frame ones, with some missing. The sample includes a few hundred thousand clones, about 85% of them seen just once. The sequenced sample consisted of peripheral blood. These TCRs come from a young woman with acute or convalescent COVID-19. The CDR3 runs from the conserved cysteine through the conserved F or W. The D gene is left open where the match is weak. Clone size appears in some rows only: once, few, many, or a class for an expanded clone.

D: NA; V: TRBV6-6; J: TRBJ1-1; size: NA; DNA: TGTGCCAGCAGTCCACTCGGGGTCTTGGGCACTGAAGCTTTCTTT; CDR3: CASSPLGVLGTEAFF
D: TRBD2; V: TRBV5-6; J: TRBJ2-3; size: NA; DNA: TGTGCCAGCAGCTTTGGAGCGGGGGGAACAGATACGCAGTATTTT; CDR3: CASSFGAGGTDTQYF
D: NA; V: TRBV3-1/TRBV3-2; J: TRBJ1-1; size: NA; DNA: TGTGCCAGCAGCCAAAGGACGGGAACTCGGACTGAAGCTTTCTTT; CDR3: CASSQRTGTRTEAFF
D: NA; V: TRBV6-5; J: TRBJ1-5; size: NA; DNA: TGTGCCAGCAGTTATAAACAGGGACCCAATCAGCCCCAGCATTTT; CDR3: CASSYKQGPNQPQHF
D: TRBD2; V: TRBV5-6; J: TRBJ2-5; size: NA; DNA: TGTGCCAGCAGCTTTGAGCGGGGCAGGGAGACCCAGTACTTC; CDR3: CASSFERGRETQYF
D: TRBD1; V: TRBV27; J: TRBJ1-6; size: NA; DNA: TGTGCCAGCAGTCCACGGCCGGGACAGGGTTATTCACCCCTCCACTTT; CDR3: CASSPRPGQGYSPLHF
D: NA; V: TRBV30; J: TRBJ1-3; size: NA; DNA: TGTGCCTGGAGTGCAGCCCTGGGTCTTACGGGGGGAAACACCATATATTTT; CDR3: CAWSAALGLTGGNTIYF
D: NA; V: TRBV5-8; J: TRBJ2-5; size: NA; DNA: TGTGCCACCCAGAGGTCGTACCAAGAGACCCAGTACTTC; CDR3: CATQRSYQETQYF
D: NA; V: TRBV18; J: TRBJ1-5; size: NA; DNA: TGTGCCAGCTCACCACCCCACACCGTAAAGCCCCAGCATTTT; CDR3: CASSPPHTVKPQHF
D: TRBD2; V: TRBV7-9; J: TRBJ2-5; size: NA; DNA: TGTGCCAGCAGCCCGGGGGGGCCAAGTATGAGGACCCAGTACTTC; CDR3: CASSPGGPSMRTQYF
D: TRBD1; V: TRBV28; J: TRBJ1-1; size: NA; DNA: TGTGCCAGCAGTTTCCGACAGGGATTGAACACTGAAGCTTTCTTT; CDR3: CASSFRQGLNTEAFF
D: TRBD2; V: TRBV4-1; J: TRBJ2-3; size: NA; DNA: TGCGCCAGCAGCAGAGGGACTAGCGGGCTCACAGATACGCAGTATTTT; CDR3: CASSRGTSGLTDTQYF
D: TRBD1; V: TRBV7-9; J: TRBJ1-5; size: NA; DNA: TGTGCCGGGGAGGACAGGGAAGGTCAGCCCCAGCATTTT; CDR3: CAGEDREGQPQHF
D: TRBD1; V: TRBV4-2; J: TRBJ1-3; size: NA; DNA: TGTGCCAGCAGCCACCTGGGACAGAGCTCTGGAAACACCATATATTTT; CDR3: CASSHLGQSSGNTIYF
D: TRBD1; V: TRBV7-9; J: TRBJ1-1; size: NA; DNA: TGTGCCAGCAGCCGCGGGACAGGCCGGGGGAACACTGAAGCTTTCTTT; CDR3: CASSRGTGRGNTEAFF
D: NA; V: TRBV24-1; J: TRBJ2-3; size: NA; DNA: TGTGCCACCAGTGACCTTTTTCGGGGTACAGATACGCAGTATTTT; CDR3: CATSDLFRGTDTQYF
D: TRBD2; V: TRBV5-4; J: TRBJ2-2; size: NA; DNA: TGTGCCAGCAGCTCGGCGGGGGGCAACACCGGGGAGCTGTTTTTT; CDR3: CASSSAGGNTGELFF
D: NA; V: TRBV29-1; J: TRBJ1-1; size: NA; DNA: TGCAGCGTTGGAGGCAGACAAGGACTTAAAGCTTTCTTT; CDR3: CSVGGRQGLKAFF
D: TRBD2; V: TRBV28; J: TRBJ2-7; size: NA; DNA: TGTGCCAGCAGTTCTCATAGCGGGAGTGGTGGCGAGCAGTACTTC; CDR3: CASSSHSGSGGEQYF
D: NA; V: TRBV9; J: TRBJ2-1; size: NA; DNA: TGTGCCAGCGGCGGGACAGACCCGGCCAATGAGCAGTTCTTC; CDR3: CASGGTDPANEQFF
D: NA; V: TRBV6-5; J: TRBJ2-1; size: few; DNA: TGTGCCAGCAGTTCCGAGGGCGGATACAATGAGCAGTTCTTC; CDR3: CASSSEGGYNEQFF
D: TRBD1; V: TRBV5-1; J: TRBJ1-6; size: NA; DNA: TGCGCCAGCAGCTTGAGTACAGGGGAATATAATTCACCCCTCCACTTT; CDR3: CASSLSTGEYNSPLHF
D: TRBD2; V: TRBV10-1; J: TRBJ2-1; size: NA; DNA: TGCGCCAGCAGTGAGTCGTATGCCGGGACTAGCGTCCACTTAGGGGAGCAGTTCTTC; CDR3: CASSESYAGTSVHLGEQFF
D: NA; V: TRBV5-1; J: TRBJ2-3; size: NA; DNA: TGCGCCAGCAGCTTGGACAGGGGCACAGATACGCAGTATTTT; CDR3: CASSLDRGTDTQYF
D: NA; V: TRBV12-5; J: TRBJ2-1; size: NA; DNA: TGTGCTAGTGGTTTGCTACTCCGGACTGTACGAGTCAATGAGCAGTTCTTC; CDR3: CASGLLLRTVRVNEQFF
D: NA; V: TRBV3-1/TRBV3-2; J: TRBJ1-2; size: NA; DNA: TGTGCCAGCAGCCAAGAAAGAGGTCAGGGCCCTGCGGCGTATGGCTACACCTTC; CDR3: CASSQERGQGPAAYGYTF
D: TRBD1; V: TRBV28; J: TRBJ1-2; size: NA; DNA: TGTGCCAGCAGTTCGGCCGGGACAGTCGATTATGGCTACACCTTC; CDR3: CASSSAGTVDYGYTF
D: TRBD2; V: TRBV5-1; J: TRBJ2-1; size: NA; DNA: TGCGCCAGCAGCTTGGGAGCGACTAGCGGGGGGGTAGGTGAGCAGTTCTTC; CDR3: CASSLGATSGGVGEQFF
D: TRBD2; V: TRBV6-1; J: TRBJ2-3; size: NA; DNA: TGTGCCAGCAGTGAAAGGCTAGCGGGGGCCGGGGGAGCAGATACGCAGTATTTT; CDR3: CASSERLAGAGGADTQYF
D: NA; V: TRBV9; J: TRBJ1-6; size: few; DNA: TGTGCCAGCAGCGCCGGGACCTATAATTCACCCCTCCACTTT; CDR3: CASSAGTYNSPLHF
D: NA; V: TRBV19; J: TRBJ1-2; size: NA; DNA: TGTGCCAGTAGTGAGCTCCGGGGATCTAACTATGGCTACACCTTC; CDR3: CASSELRGSNYGYTF
D: NA; V: TRBV12-3/TRBV12-4; J: TRBJ2-1; size: NA; DNA: TGTGCCAGCAGTTTATTGAGGGCGGAGCAGTTCTTC; CDR3: CASSLLRAEQFF
D: NA; V: TRBV5-1; J: TRBJ1-1; size: NA; DNA: TGCGCCAGCACGGTCTCCGAGAACACTGAAGCTTTCTTT; CDR3: CASTVSENTEAFF
D: NA; V: TRBV7-2; J: TRBJ1-1; size: NA; DNA: TGTGCCAGCAGCTTAGTAAGTGTAGAAACTGAAGCTTTCTTT; CDR3: CASSLVSVETEAFF